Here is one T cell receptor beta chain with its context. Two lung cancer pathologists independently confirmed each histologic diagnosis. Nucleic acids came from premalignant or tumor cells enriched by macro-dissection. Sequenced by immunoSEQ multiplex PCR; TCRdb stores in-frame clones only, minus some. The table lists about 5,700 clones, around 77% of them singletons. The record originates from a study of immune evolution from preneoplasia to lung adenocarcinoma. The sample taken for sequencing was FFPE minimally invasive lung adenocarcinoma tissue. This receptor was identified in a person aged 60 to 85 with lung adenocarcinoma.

CDR3 DNA: TGTGCCAGCAGCTTGAAAGGGGAGACTGAAGCTTTCTTT. It yields the protein CASSLKGETEAFF. V is TRBV5-8 and J is TRBJ1-1; the D gene is possibly TRBD1 (5 bases). There are 13 residues in the CDR3. Germline V gene lookup returns CDR1 SGHTS and CDR2 YDEGEE. Deletions cut 1 base from V and 5 bases from J, with 9 bases between.